This T cell receptor (beta chain) was sequenced in a study of cytotoxic CD8 clonotypes in ibrutinib-treated CLL. Whole-study context: Among responders, roughly 25 were partial and 2 complete; after median approximately six years, approximately 15 stayed remitted and around twelve progressed.

Study-wide findings and caveats: Against age-matched healthy donors, baseline clonality ran higher and tracked circulating CD8+ T-cell counts.

Trimming left V 1 base short and J 2 bases short, with 12 bases between. This CDR3 region has 16 residues. CDR1 is SGHVS, CDR2 FQNEAQ, per germline. Targeted sequencing depth ranged from 1 in 200,000 to 1 in 1 million T cells. Here immunoSEQ multiplex PCR was the method, and the copy in TCRdb shows in-frame clones only, minus some. The top ten hold just over 50% of the sample, which has 20,000 to 30,000 clones, 65% to 70% seen once. To note about this clone: Its cognate antigen is unknown.

This sequence originates from a human donor with chronic lymphocytic leukemia. V gene TRBV7-8 combines with J gene TRBJ1-3, with D maybe TRBD1 (6 bases). The starting material was PBMCs, obtained at disease progression, from a patient treated with ibrutinib. CDR3 in DNA: TGTGCCAGCAGCTTAGTAAGGGGGGCGACTGGAAACACCATATATTTT. Translation gives CASSLVRGATGNTIYF.